The 9 T cell receptor beta chains listed next were all sequenced from one sample in a study of beta chain features in type 1 diabetes. Study outcomes and limitations: Shorter TCRB CDR3s, moderately but significantly so, were found in Type 1 diabetes patients in all four CD4+ subsets.

These receptors' antigens are unknown. TCRB transcripts that were expressed got sequenced, as all of the isolated RNA had been reverse transcribed. Here immunoSEQ multiplex PCR was the method, and the copy in TCRdb shows in-frame clones only, minus some. The table records 500,000 to 800,000 clones, 12% of them present only once. The material sequenced was naive CD4+ T cells from blood. All receptors derive from a man younger than 40 with type 1 diabetes.

The chain uses TRBV29-1 and TRBJ1-1; 7 bases are shared with TRBD1. The CDR3 totals 14 residues. Germline loops: CDR1 SQVTM, CDR2 ANQGSEA. Trimming at V came to 4 bases and at J to 1 base, leaving 6 bases not matched to a gene. Here the CDR3 reads CSVGRNRGNTEAFF. As DNA, the CDR3 is TGCAGCGTTGGGAGGAACAGGGGGAACACTGAAGCTTTCTTT.

The chain carries TRBV7-2 and TRBJ2-4; tentatively, D is TRBD1 or TRBD2 (5 bases each). V gave up 5 bases and J gave up 10 bases, with 15 bases separating them. CDR3 length equals 13 residues. Germline V CDR1 and CDR2: SGHTA, FQGNSA. The CDR3 nucleotides read TGTGCCAGCAGCCCAGCCGGGACGCAGATTCAGTACTTC. It yields the protein CASSPAGTQIQYF.

The J gene is TRBJ2-3, the V gene TRBV5-4, with D unclear. The CDR3 spans 13 residues. Between the trimmed V and J ends, which lost 1 base and 4 bases, there was a span of 7 bases. The germline V gene has CDR1 SGHNT and CDR2 YYREEE (reference sequence). Here the CDR3 DNA reads TGTGCCAGCAGCTTGCGTGGATCAGATACGCAGTATTTT. This codes for CASSLRGSDTQYF. The whole variable domain, remainder taken from reference TRBV5-4 and TRBJ2-3, is ETGVTQSPTHLIKTRGQQVTLRCSSQSGHNTVSWYQQALGQGPQFIFQYYREEENGRGNFPPRFSGLQFPNYSSELNVNALELDDSALYLCASSLRGSDTQYFGPGTRLTVL.

This clone was counted only a few times. The chain combines TRBV7-6 with TRBJ1-3; D remains ambiguous. The V end lost 1 base, the J end lost 0 bases, and 10 bases lay between the germline ends. This CDR3 comprises 16 residues. CDR1 is SGHVS, CDR2 FNYEAQ, per germline. The CDR3 DNA reads TGTGCCAGCAGCTTAGTTGGTCTCGACTCTGGAAACACCATATATTTT. It codes for CASSLVGLDSGNTIYF.

This clone was recorded a few times. This chain connects TRBV2 to TRBJ1-2; no clear D. Germline lookup yields CDR1 SNHLY and CDR2 FYNNEI. This CDR3 has 12 residues. The V end lost 5 bases, the J end lost 4 bases, and 8 bases lay between the germline ends. The CDR3 DNA is TGTGCCAGCAGTCCCGAGGTCTATGGCTACACCTTC. The encoded protein is CASSPEVYGYTF.

This sequence joins TRBV7-9 and TRBJ1-1, with a weak D call TRBD1 (5 bases). The germline CDR1 and CDR2 sequences are SEHNR and FQNEAQ (reference sequence). CDR3 size: 14 residues. V was pared by 5 bases and J by 1 base, with 11 bases between. CDR3 DNA: TGTGCCAGCAGCGTAGAAGGGACGAACACTGAAGCTTTCTTT. As protein: CASSVEGTNTEAFF.

This clone was observed a few times. Other DNA sequences of this sample code for an identical CDR3. The chain uses TRBV29-1 and TRBJ1-4; 7 nucleotides match TRBD1. This CDR3 is built from 12 residues. Germline-derived CDR1 and CDR2 are SQVTM and ANQGSEA. V dropped 6 bases and J dropped 5; count of bases not matched to a gene: 3. CDR3 coding DNA: TGCAGCGTCGCAGGGGGGAATGAAAAACTGTTTTTT. Amino acids: CSVAGGNEKLFF. Full variable domain (missing parts from reference TRBV29-1 and TRBJ1-4): SAVISQKPSRDICQRGTSLTIQCQVDSQVTMMFWYRQQPGQSLTLIATANQGSEATYESGFVIDKFPISRPNLTFSTLTVSNMSPEDSSIYLCSVAGGNEKLFFGSGTQLSVL.

This clone has just a few counts. The rearrangement joins TRBV4-3 to TRBJ1-2; no clear D gene. CDR3 length: 13 amino acids. CDR1 and CDR2 (germline): LGHNA, YSLEER. V was clipped by 0 bases and J by 2 bases, with 4 bases between them. CDR3 DNA sequence: TGCGCCAGCAGCCAAGAACGGAACTATGGCTACACCTTC. Its protein is CASSQERNYGYTF.

This chain's CDR3 is CASSLASHSNTEAFF. The CDR3 bases are TGCGCCAGCAGCTTGGCCAGCCATTCGAACACTGAAGCTTTCTTT. The rearrangement uses TRBV5-1 and TRBJ1-1; D ambiguous. Germline CDR1 and CDR2: SGHRS and YFSETQ. The CDR3 length is 15 residues. V lost 0 bases to trimming and J lost 1 base, with 10 bases between them.